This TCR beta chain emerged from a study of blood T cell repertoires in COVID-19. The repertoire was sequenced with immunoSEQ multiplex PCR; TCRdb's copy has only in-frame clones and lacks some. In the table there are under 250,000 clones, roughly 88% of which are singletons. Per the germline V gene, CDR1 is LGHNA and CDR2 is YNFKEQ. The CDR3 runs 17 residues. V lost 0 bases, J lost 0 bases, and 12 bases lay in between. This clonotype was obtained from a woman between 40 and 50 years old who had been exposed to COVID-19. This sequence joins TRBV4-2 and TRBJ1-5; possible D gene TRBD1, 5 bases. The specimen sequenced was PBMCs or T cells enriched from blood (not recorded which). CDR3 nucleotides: TGTGCCAGCAGCCAAGATCGGGGGGGTGGTAGCAATCAGCCCCAGCATTTT. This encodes CASSQDRGGGSNQPQHF.